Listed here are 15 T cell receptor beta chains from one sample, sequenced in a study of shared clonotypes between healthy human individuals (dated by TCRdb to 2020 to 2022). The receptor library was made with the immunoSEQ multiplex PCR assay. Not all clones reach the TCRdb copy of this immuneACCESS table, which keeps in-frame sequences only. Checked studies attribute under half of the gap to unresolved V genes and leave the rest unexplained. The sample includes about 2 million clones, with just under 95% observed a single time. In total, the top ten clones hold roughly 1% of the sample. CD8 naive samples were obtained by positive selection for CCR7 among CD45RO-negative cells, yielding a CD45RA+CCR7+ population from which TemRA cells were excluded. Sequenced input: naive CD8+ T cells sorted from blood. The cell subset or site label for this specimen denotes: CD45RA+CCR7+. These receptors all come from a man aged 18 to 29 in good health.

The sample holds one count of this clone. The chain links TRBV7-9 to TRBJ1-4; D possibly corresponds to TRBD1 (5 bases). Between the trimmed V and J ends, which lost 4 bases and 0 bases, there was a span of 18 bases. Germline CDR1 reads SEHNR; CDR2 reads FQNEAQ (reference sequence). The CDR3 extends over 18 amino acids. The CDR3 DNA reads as TGTGCCAGCAGCTCCATCGGGGGGGGAAGAGCAACTAATGAAAAACTGTTTTTT. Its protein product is CASSSIGGGRATNEKLFF.

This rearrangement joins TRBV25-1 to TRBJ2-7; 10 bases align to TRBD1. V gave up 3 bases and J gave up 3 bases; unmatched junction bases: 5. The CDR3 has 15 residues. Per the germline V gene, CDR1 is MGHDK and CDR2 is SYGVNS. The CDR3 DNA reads TGTGCCAGCAGTGAGCCGGGACAGGGGCTCTACGAGCAGTACTTC. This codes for CASSEPGQGLYEQYF.

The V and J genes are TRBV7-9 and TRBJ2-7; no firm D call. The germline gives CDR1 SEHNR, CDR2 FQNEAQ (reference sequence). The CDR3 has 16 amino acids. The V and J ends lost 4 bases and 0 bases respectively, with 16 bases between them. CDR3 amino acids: CASSSLPVPSSYEQYF. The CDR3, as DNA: TGTGCCAGCAGCTCTTTACCTGTTCCGAGCTCCTACGAGCAGTACTTC.

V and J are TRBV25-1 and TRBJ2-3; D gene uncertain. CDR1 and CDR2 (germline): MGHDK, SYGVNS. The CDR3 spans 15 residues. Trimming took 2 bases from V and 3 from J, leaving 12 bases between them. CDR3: CASSETDLKTDTQYF. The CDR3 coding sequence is TGTGCCAGCAGTGAAACAGACCTTAAGACAGATACGCAGTATTTT.

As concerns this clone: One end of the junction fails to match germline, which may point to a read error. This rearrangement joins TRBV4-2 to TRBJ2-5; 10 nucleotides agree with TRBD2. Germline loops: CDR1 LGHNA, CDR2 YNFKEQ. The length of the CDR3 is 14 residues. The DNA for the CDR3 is TGTGCCAGCAGCCAAGAAATTACTAGCGGGGATATTGACTTC. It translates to CASSQEITSGDIDF.

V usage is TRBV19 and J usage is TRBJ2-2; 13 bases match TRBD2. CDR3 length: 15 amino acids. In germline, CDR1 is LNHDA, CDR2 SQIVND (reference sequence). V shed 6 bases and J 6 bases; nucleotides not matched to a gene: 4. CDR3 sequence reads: CASSGLAGVPGELFF. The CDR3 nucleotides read TGTGCCAGTAGCGGACTAGCGGGGGTCCCCGGGGAGCTGTTTTTT.

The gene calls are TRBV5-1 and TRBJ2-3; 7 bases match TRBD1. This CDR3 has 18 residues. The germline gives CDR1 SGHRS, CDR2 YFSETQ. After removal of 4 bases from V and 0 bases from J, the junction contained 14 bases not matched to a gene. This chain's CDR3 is CASSRNPGTEFSTDTQYF. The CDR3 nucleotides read TGCGCCAGCAGCCGCAACCCCGGGACAGAGTTCAGCACAGATACGCAGTATTTT. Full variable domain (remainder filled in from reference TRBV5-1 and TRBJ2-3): KAGVTQTPRYLIKTRGQQVTLSCSPISGHRSVSWYQQTPGQGLQFLFEYFSETQRNKGNFPGRFSGRQFSNSRSEMNVSTLELGDSALYLCASSRNPGTEFSTDTQYFGPGTRLTVL.

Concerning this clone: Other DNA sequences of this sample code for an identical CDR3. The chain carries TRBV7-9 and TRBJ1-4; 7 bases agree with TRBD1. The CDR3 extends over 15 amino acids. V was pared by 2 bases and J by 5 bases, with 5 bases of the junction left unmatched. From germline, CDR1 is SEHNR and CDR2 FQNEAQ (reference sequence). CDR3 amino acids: CASSLSGTENEKLFF. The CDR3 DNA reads TGTGCCAGCAGCTTATCCGGGACAGAGAATGAAAAACTGTTTTTT.

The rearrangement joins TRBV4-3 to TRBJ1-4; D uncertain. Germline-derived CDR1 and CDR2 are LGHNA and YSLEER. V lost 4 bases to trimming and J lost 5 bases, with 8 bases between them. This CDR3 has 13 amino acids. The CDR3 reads CASSPYLNEKLFF. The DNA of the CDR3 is TGCGCCAGCAGCCCCTACCTAAATGAAAAACTGTTTTTT.

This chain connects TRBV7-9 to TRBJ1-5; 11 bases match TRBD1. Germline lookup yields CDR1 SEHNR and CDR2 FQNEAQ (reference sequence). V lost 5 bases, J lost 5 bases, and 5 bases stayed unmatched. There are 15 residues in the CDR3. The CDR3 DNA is TGTGCCAGCAGCGGGCCGGGACAGGGGGATCAGCCCCAGCATTTT. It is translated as CASSGPGQGDQPQHF.

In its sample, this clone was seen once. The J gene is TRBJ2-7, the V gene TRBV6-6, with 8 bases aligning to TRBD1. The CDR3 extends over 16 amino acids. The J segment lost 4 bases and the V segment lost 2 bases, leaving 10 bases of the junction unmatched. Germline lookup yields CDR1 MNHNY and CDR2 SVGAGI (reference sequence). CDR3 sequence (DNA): TGTGCCAGCAGTTACCCCAAGGACAGGGCCGCTTACGAGCAGTACTTC. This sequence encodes CASSYPKDRAAYEQYF.

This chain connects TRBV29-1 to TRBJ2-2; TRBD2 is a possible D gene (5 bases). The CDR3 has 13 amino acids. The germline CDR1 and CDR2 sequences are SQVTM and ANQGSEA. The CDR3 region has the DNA TGCTCTTTCTCTAGCCCCAACACCGGGGAGCTGTTTTTT. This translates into CSFSSPNTGELFF.

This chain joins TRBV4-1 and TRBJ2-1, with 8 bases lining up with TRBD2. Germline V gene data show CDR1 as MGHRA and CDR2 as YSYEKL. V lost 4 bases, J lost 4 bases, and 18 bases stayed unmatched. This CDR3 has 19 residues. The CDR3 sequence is CASSPLMTGGTKVYNEQFF. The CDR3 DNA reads TGCGCCAGCAGCCCACTGATGACGGGGGGGACAAAAGTTTACAATGAGCAGTTCTTC.

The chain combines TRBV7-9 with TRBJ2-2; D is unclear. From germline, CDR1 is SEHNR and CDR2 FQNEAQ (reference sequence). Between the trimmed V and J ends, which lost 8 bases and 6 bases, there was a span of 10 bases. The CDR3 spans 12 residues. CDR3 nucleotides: TGTGCCAGCCCCTACGTGCCCGGGGAGCTGTTTTTT. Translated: CASPYVPGELFF.

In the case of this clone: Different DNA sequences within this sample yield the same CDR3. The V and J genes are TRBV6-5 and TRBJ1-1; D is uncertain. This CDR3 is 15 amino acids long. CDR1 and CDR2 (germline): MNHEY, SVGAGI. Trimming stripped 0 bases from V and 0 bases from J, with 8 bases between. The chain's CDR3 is CASSYSMGMNTEAFF. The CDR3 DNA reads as TGTGCCAGCAGTTACTCGATGGGGATGAACACTGAAGCTTTCTTT.